These T cell receptor beta chains were read from a single sample in a study of blood T cell repertoires in COVID-19. The repertoire was sequenced with immunoSEQ multiplex PCR; TCRdb's copy has only in-frame clones and lacks some. The repertoire has 470,000 or so clones, nearly 90% of them found once; the top ten carry about 2%. The sequencing input was PBMCs or T cells enriched from blood (not recorded which). All receptors derive from a woman aged 18-29 years with acute COVID-19. CDR3s leave out the opening cysteine and the closing phenylalanine or tryptophan. D genes are given only for firm matches.

V gene: TRBV27
J gene: TRBJ2-7
D gene: TRBD1
CDR3 protein: ASSYRTGGYEQY

V gene: TRBV5-6
J gene: TRBJ1-2
D gene: TRBD1
CDR3 protein: ASSLQGLGGLYGYT

V gene: TRBV9
J gene: TRBJ2-2
D gene: TRBD2
CDR3 protein: ASSDHVASGTSGELF

V gene: TRBV6-2/TRBV6-3
J gene: TRBJ1-2
D gene: .
CDR3 protein: ASSYILAGPYGYT

V gene: TRBV7-2
J gene: TRBJ2-5
D gene: .
CDR3 protein: ASSRGPAQETQY

V gene: TRBV15
J gene: TRBJ2-5
D gene: TRBD2
CDR3 protein: ATSRETSGSGETQY

V gene: TRBV30
J gene: TRBJ2-1
D gene: TRBD2
CDR3 protein: AWDLLLAGHSYNEQF

V gene: TRBV24-1
J gene: TRBJ1-5
D gene: .
CDR3 protein: AIAQGFDNQPQH

V gene: TRBV3-1/TRBV3-2
J gene: TRBJ2-1
D gene: .
CDR3 protein: ASSQDTLAYNEQF

V gene: TRBV7-6
J gene: TRBJ2-7
D gene: TRBD2
CDR3 protein: ASSPGLANSYEQY

V gene: TRBV6-1
J gene: TRBJ1-5
D gene: .
CDR3 protein: ASSEFFFTVRSNQPQH

V gene: TRBV12-5
J gene: TRBJ2-3
D gene: TRBD1
CDR3 protein: ASGSGQGEWTDTQY

V gene: TRBV7-6
J gene: TRBJ2-7
D gene: .
CDR3 protein: ASSLVPGESNEQY

V gene: TRBV10-3
J gene: TRBJ2-2
D gene: .
CDR3 protein: AISDLIQGEGTGELF

V gene: TRBV19
J gene: TRBJ2-2
D gene: .
CDR3 protein: ASGWGATTGELF

V gene: TRBV5-1
J gene: TRBJ2-1
D gene: .
CDR3 protein: ASSLVLVPAPYNEQF

V gene: TRBV28
J gene: TRBJ1-5
D gene: .
CDR3 protein: ASSPRNFEPQH

V gene: TRBV9
J gene: TRBJ2-2
D gene: TRBD1
CDR3 protein: ASSSHRQGPGELF

V gene: TRBV25-1
J gene: TRBJ2-1
D gene: TRBD2
CDR3 protein: ASSDDVFSGRTNEQF

V gene: TRBV4-1
J gene: TRBJ2-1
D gene: TRBD2
CDR3 protein: ASSQVAGGRYEQF

V gene: TRBV7-8
J gene: TRBJ2-2
D gene: TRBD1
CDR3 protein: ASSLVTGGGGGELF

V gene: TRBV20-1
J gene: TRBJ1-6
D gene: TRBD1
CDR3 protein: SASRTGRPLH

V gene: TRBV2
J gene: TRBJ2-5
D gene: TRBD2
CDR3 protein: ASSDHASGRRETQY

V gene: TRBV12-5
J gene: TRBJ1-2
D gene: TRBD1
CDR3 protein: ASGLVLLGAGQGFYGYT

V gene: TRBV24-1
J gene: TRBJ1-2
D gene: .
CDR3 protein: ATSDHGGNYGYT

V gene: TRBV4-1
J gene: TRBJ1-2
D gene: TRBD1
CDR3 protein: ASSQERQGGGYT

V gene: TRBV14
J gene: TRBJ2-7
D gene: .
CDR3 protein: ASSHRARAGGEQY

V gene: TRBV14
J gene: TRBJ2-1
D gene: .
CDR3 protein: ASSQSSEQF

V gene: TRBV5-1
J gene: TRBJ2-7
D gene: .
CDR3 protein: ASSLVAGQIYEQY

V gene: TRBV2
J gene: TRBJ2-7
D gene: TRBD1
CDR3 protein: ASTGTGSYEQY

V gene: TRBV6-4
J gene: TRBJ2-2
D gene: TRBD2
CDR3 protein: ASSPRTSPPGELF

V gene: TRBV6-5
J gene: TRBJ2-3
D gene: .
CDR3 protein: ASRGGVDTQY

V gene: TRBV19
J gene: TRBJ1-2
D gene: TRBD1
CDR3 protein: ASSKGQGANYGYT

V gene: TRBV4-1
J gene: TRBJ1-1
D gene: .
CDR3 protein: ASSQGQVNTEAF

V gene: TRBV6-2/TRBV6-3
J gene: TRBJ2-7
D gene: TRBD2
CDR3 protein: ASSYSIEGISGSRNEQY

V gene: TRBV19
J gene: TRBJ1-4
D gene: TRBD1
CDR3 protein: ASSTGQPGEKLF

V gene: TRBV4-3
J gene: TRBJ1-1
D gene: TRBD1
CDR3 protein: ASSQEGTGGTEAF

V gene: TRBV2
J gene: TRBJ1-3
D gene: TRBD1
CDR3 protein: ASMRDGQESSGNTIY

V gene: TRBV5-1
J gene: TRBJ2-7
D gene: .
CDR3 protein: ASKRTDRTYEQY

V gene: TRBV7-9
J gene: TRBJ1-6
D gene: TRBD1
CDR3 protein: ASSKSGTGGFNSPLH

V gene: TRBV2
J gene: TRBJ2-3
D gene: .
CDR3 protein: ASSPNDRSTDTQY

V gene: TRBV5-3
J gene: TRBJ1-1
D gene: TRBD1
CDR3 protein: ARSSPDRPNTEAF

V gene: TRBV21-1
J gene: TRBJ1-5
D gene: .
CDR3 protein: ASSMDRGHQPQH

V gene: TRBV3-1/TRBV3-2
J gene: TRBJ1-1
D gene: TRBD1
CDR3 protein: ASSQVGGQGPTF

V gene: TRBV27
J gene: TRBJ1-2
D gene: TRBD1
CDR3 protein: ASNPGQGLNYGYT

V gene: TRBV4-2
J gene: TRBJ1-1
D gene: .
CDR3 protein: ASSQDIEVSAF

V gene: TRBV6-1
J gene: TRBJ2-5
D gene: TRBD2
CDR3 protein: ASSEESGGAKTQY

V gene: TRBV6-4
J gene: TRBJ2-3
D gene: TRBD2
CDR3 protein: ATQPSGASTDTQY